This T cell receptor (beta chain) was profiled in a study of blood T cell repertoires in COVID-19. For the study at large: Researchers got acute and convalescent COVID-19 samples from the United States, Italy and Spain. T cells, B-cell-depleted T cells, or PBMCs provided the cDNA or gDNA that served as material.

Original methodology: Scientists estimated how many nucleated cells there were by amplifying reference gene primers. Measured with immunoSEQ multiplex PCR; TCRdb has only the in-frame clones, and not every one. V, J and clone size were drawn from that table, and D and trimming were deduced from the DNA. The table shows roughly 45,000 clones, with 89% occurring only once. Germline V gene sequence: CDR1 SGHRS, CDR2 YFSETQ. CDR3 length: 17 residues. V was clipped by 1 base and J by 0 bases, with 14 bases between them. The V call is TRBV5-1, the J call TRBJ1-3; no firm D call. The receptor was derived from a human donor in a cohort sampled during active COVID-19. The material sequenced was peripheral blood. The CDR3 bases are TGCGCCAGCAGCTTGTATGGCGAACTAAGCTCTGGAAACACCATATATTTT. It yields the protein CASSLYGELSSGNTIYF.